Following are 30 T cell receptor beta chains from one sample sequenced in a study of cytomegalovirus exposure and HLA in healthy donors listed by TCRdb under 2017. Receptor libraries were prepared by the immunoSEQ multiplex PCR assay. The multiplex PCR relied on a mix of 60 forward primers for TCR Vbeta segments and 13 reverse primers for TCR Jbeta segments. Here the immuneACCESS table is served through TCRdb, limited to in-frame sequences with V and J called. Missing clones are a known gap in these copies; in checked studies unresolved V genes cover under half, and the rest lacks a known reason. The sample profile shows tens of thousands of clones; about 65% of them were found once. Roughly 23% of the sample belongs to the ten largest clones. Sequencing was done on a sample of PBMCs. These receptors were taken from a man aged 50 or older in good health and CMV-seropositive.

The chain uses TRBV6-5 and TRBJ2-3; 8 bases match TRBD1. Germline values: CDR1 MNHEY, CDR2 SVGAGI. This CDR3 has 15 residues. The J segment lost 1 base and the V segment lost 0 bases, leaving 0 bases of the junction unmatched. CDR3 nucleotide sequence: TGTGCCAGCAGTTACTCGGGACAGGGCACAGATACGCAGTATTTT. This codes for CASSYSGQGTDTQYF.

The chain employs TRBV7-9 and TRBJ2-7; 10 nucleotides match TRBD1. CDR3 length equals 18 residues. The V segment lost 1 base and the J segment 5 bases; nucleotides outside the gene matches: 14. CDR1 is SEHNR and CDR2 is FQNEAQ in the germline V gene (reference sequence). CDR3 amino acids: CASSLDSVRDRGLHEQYF. The CDR3 nucleotides read TGTGCCAGCAGCTTAGATTCCGTCCGGGACAGGGGTTTGCACGAGCAGTACTTC.

The chain links TRBV10-2 to TRBJ2-1; 10 bases map to TRBD2. This CDR3 region has 14 residues. V was clipped by 3 bases and J by 8 bases; unmatched bases: 4. The germline CDR1 and CDR2 sequences are WSHSY and SAAADI. The CDR3 DNA is TGCGCCAGCAGTGAAGCTAGCGGGGGTGATGAGCAGTTCTTC. It is translated as CASSEASGGDEQFF.

The chain employs TRBV28 and TRBJ2-5, with D unresolved. Germline assignment: CDR1 MDHEN and CDR2 SYDVKM. This CDR3 has 13 amino acids. V was pared by 6 bases and J by 7 bases, with 15 bases between. CDR3: CASSPELWATQYF. The DNA for the CDR3 is TGTGCCAGCAGCCCAGAGTTGTGGGCGACCCAGTACTTC.

The chain carries TRBV10-2 and TRBJ2-7; 15 nucleotides align to TRBD2. Trimming at V came to 8 bases and at J to 4 bases, leaving 6 bases not matched to a gene. The CDR3 loop spans 15 amino acids. CDR1 and CDR2 from the germline V gene are WSHSY and SAAADI. CDR3 sequence reads: CASWGLAGGTYEQYF. CDR3 in DNA: TGCGCCAGCTGGGGACTAGCGGGAGGAACGTACGAGCAGTACTTC.

This chain connects TRBV11-2 to TRBJ1-3; 7 bases fit TRBD1. This CDR3 is built from 15 residues. V shed 3 bases, J shed 5 bases, and the junction held 7 bases outside the gene matches. Germline V gene data show CDR1 as SGHAT and CDR2 as FQNNGV. CDR3 loop: CASSFPTGLRNTIYF. DNA for the CDR3: TGTGCCAGCAGCTTCCCGACAGGGTTGAGAAACACCATATATTTT.

CDR3 amino acids: CASSPTAAASAGELFF. The CDR3 DNA follows: TGTGCCAGCAGCCCCACCGCGGCAGCCTCCGCCGGGGAGCTGTTTTTT. The V gene is TRBV7-6, the J gene TRBJ2-2; D unresolved. This CDR3 has 16 amino acids. V lost 5 bases and J 6 bases, leaving 19 bases between the germline ends. Germline V gene sequence: CDR1 SGHVS, CDR2 FNYEAQ.

This sequence joins TRBV11-2 and TRBJ2-3; no clear D. CDR3 length: 13 residues. Trimming removed 4 bases at V and 6 bases at J, with 11 bases between. Germline V gives CDR1 SGHAT, CDR2 FQNNGV. The CDR3 region is CASSSYSDDTQYF. DNA for the CDR3: TGTGCCAGCAGCTCATATAGTGATGATACGCAGTATTTT.

The chain uses TRBV7-2 and TRBJ2-2; weak D call: TRBD2 (5 bases). Deletions cut 4 bases from V and 8 bases from J, with 17 bases between. This CDR3 is built from 15 residues. Per germline, CDR1 SGHTA and CDR2 FQGNSA. CDR3 loop: CASSSIQRDLGELFF. For the CDR3, the DNA is TGTGCCAGCAGCTCGATCCAACGGGATTTGGGGGAGCTGTTTTTT. The complete variable domain, with remaining parts taken from reference TRBV7-2 and TRBJ2-2, reads GAGVSQSPSNKVTEKGKDVELRCDPISGHTALYWYRQSLGQGLEFLIYFQGNSAPDKSGLPSDRFSAERTGGSVSTLTIQRTQQEDSAVYLCASSSIQRDLGELFFGEGSRLTVL.

The rearrangement links TRBV6-1 to TRBJ2-5; no firm D call. With 7 bases removed from V and 4 bases from J, the gap between germline ends came to 7 bases. This CDR3 has 11 residues. Germline lookup yields CDR1 MNHNS and CDR2 SASEGT. CDR3 sequence (DNA): TGTGCCAGCACTAGTTCAGAGACCCAGTACTTC. Residues: CASTSSETQYF.

The chain joins TRBV9 to TRBJ2-1, with 13 bases identical to TRBD2. Per the germline V gene, CDR1 is SGDLS and CDR2 is YYNGEE. The V gene end was trimmed by 0 bases and the J gene end by 9 bases; junction bases not matched to a gene: 9. CDR3 length: 17 residues. Here the CDR3 DNA reads TGTGCCAGCAGCGTAGAGGGGACTAGCGGGGAAAAGGGTGAGCAGTTCTTC. It codes for CASSVEGTSGEKGEQFF.

This clone was observed a handful of times. This rearrangement joins TRBV19 to TRBJ2-1, with TRBD2 identical over 10 bases. The CDR3 totals 14 residues. The V gene end was trimmed by 5 bases and the J gene end by 6 bases; junction bases not matched to a gene: 4. Germline CDR1 and CDR2: LNHDA and SQIVND (reference sequence). The CDR3 nucleotides read TGTGCCAGTAGTTGGTCTAGCGGGGGCAATGAGCAGTTCTTC. This encodes CASSWSSGGNEQFF.

This clone was counted between two and nine times. The chain recombines TRBV29-1 with TRBJ2-5; D remains ambiguous. The germline V gene has CDR1 SQVTM and CDR2 ANQGSEA. V was shortened by 7 bases and J by 3 bases, with 12 bases between the two germline ends. The CDR3 runs 12 residues. CDR3 nucleotide sequence: TGCAGCGCTATGACTCCAGAAGAGACCCAGTACTTC. This gives the protein CSAMTPEETQYF.

V usage is TRBV2 and J usage is TRBJ1-1, with D perhaps matching TRBD1 (6 bases). Germline values: CDR1 SNHLY, CDR2 FYNNEI. CDR3 length equals 15 residues. V shed 6 bases and J shed 6 bases, with 20 bases lying between them. CDR3 coding DNA: TGTGCCAGCAGCGCACTTGGACGGGGGGGCGCTGAAGCTTTCTTT. This translates into CASSALGRGGAEAFF.

The rearrangement links TRBV6-5 to TRBJ1-1, with TRBD1 identical over 7 bases. Germline V gives CDR1 MNHEY, CDR2 SVGAGI. This CDR3 contains 15 residues. Trimming cost V 5 bases and J 1 base; bases outside gene matches: 7. CDR3 nucleotide sequence: TGTGCCAGCAGTCCAGACAGGGCTCGGAACACTGAAGCTTTCTTT. Its translation is CASSPDRARNTEAFF.

Details on this clone: Distinct nucleotide sequences in the sample also encode this CDR3. The rearrangement links TRBV10-2 to TRBJ1-2; D not resolved. V was cut by 2 bases and J by 11 bases, with 12 bases left in between. Germline V lookup: CDR1 WSHSY, CDR2 SAAADI. This CDR3 region has 12 residues. The CDR3 here is CASSEPPGGYTF. In DNA, the CDR3 is TGCGCCAGCAGTGAGCCACCTGGAGGTTACACCTTC.

This clone occurred a few times. The chain combines TRBV10-1 with TRBJ1-1, with TRBD1 identical over 9 bases. The CDR3 is 16 amino acids. V shed 2 bases and J 11 bases; nucleotides not matched to a gene: 15. Germline-derived CDR1 and CDR2 are WNHNN and SYGVQD (reference sequence). CDR3 amino acids: CASSETGGDFPASAFF. CDR3 coding DNA: TGCGCCAGCAGTGAGACAGGGGGCGATTTCCCTGCGTCGGCTTTCTTT.

The chain recombines TRBV19 with TRBJ2-1; TRBD2 matches at 13 bases. The CDR3 runs 21 residues. V was clipped by 4 bases and J by 0 bases; unmatched bases: 15. In germline, CDR1 is LNHDA, CDR2 SQIVND (reference sequence). CDR3 protein: CASSKPSRTSGSWGSYNEQFF. As DNA, the CDR3 is TGTGCCAGTAGTAAGCCATCCCGGACTAGCGGGAGTTGGGGCTCCTACAATGAGCAGTTCTTC.

V and J are TRBV5-4 and TRBJ2-5, with a possible D match to TRBD2 (7 bases). Germline V gene sequence: CDR1 SGHNT, CDR2 YYREEE (reference sequence). V dropped 4 bases and J dropped 4 bases, with 17 bases sitting between them. The CDR3 consists of 15 residues. The CDR3 here is CASSPSTGGGETQYF. The CDR3 nucleotides are TGTGCCAGCAGCCCGTCCACGGGGGGCGGAGAGACCCAGTACTTC.

The chain couples TRBV5-6 to TRBJ2-3, with 9 bases fitting TRBD1. The V gene end was trimmed by 9 bases and the J gene end by 0 bases; junction bases not matched to a gene: 14. This CDR3 has 17 amino acids. Germline V CDR1 and CDR2: SGHDT, YYEEEE. CDR3 residues: CATSWGAGTGSTDTQYF. The CDR3 DNA sequence: TGTGCCACCTCCTGGGGGGCCGGGACAGGGAGCACAGATACGCAGTATTTT.

This chain uses TRBV6-5 with TRBJ2-7, with D perhaps TRBD1 (5 bases). Germline V lookup: CDR1 MNHEY, CDR2 SVGAGI. V lost 3 bases to trimming and J lost 1 base, with 10 bases between them. This CDR3 is built from 14 residues. In DNA form, the CDR3 reads TGTGCCAGCAGTTATCAGGGCAGGTCCTACGAGCAGTACTTC. Protein: CASSYQGRSYEQYF.

The chain combines TRBV25-1 with TRBJ2-2, with 7 bases fitting TRBD1. Germline CDR1 reads MGHDK; CDR2 reads SYGVNS. The CDR3 runs to 17 residues. V trimming: 5 bases; J trimming: 4 bases; junction bases outside the gene matches: 13. The chain's CDR3 is CASSPRVQGPGTGELFF. The CDR3 DNA is TGTGCCAGCAGTCCTAGGGTACAGGGGCCGGGCACCGGGGAGCTGTTTTTT.

This clone was seen a handful of times. This rearrangement joins TRBV6-5 to TRBJ1-4; a possible D gene is TRBD1 (6 bases). The ends were cut back, 6 bases at V and 3 bases at J, with 14 bases in the middle. The CDR3 is 15 amino acids. CDR1 is MNHEY and CDR2 is SVGAGI in the germline V gene. The CDR3 reads CASSLQGPPNEKLFF. The CDR3 DNA sequence: TGTGCCAGCAGCCTTCAGGGGCCGCCTAATGAAAAACTGTTTTTT.

The chain recombines TRBV7-9 with TRBJ1-2, with 7 bases aligning to TRBD1. V gave up 3 bases and J gave up 0 bases; unmatched junction bases: 10. The CDR3 is 17 amino acids. Germline V gives CDR1 SEHNR, CDR2 FQNEAQ (reference sequence). Here the CDR3 DNA reads TGTGCCAGCAGCTTGAGGAATTCCGGACAGGCTAACTATGGCTACACCTTC. Amino acid sequence: CASSLRNSGQANYGYTF.

This sequence joins TRBV5-6 and TRBJ2-5; 8 bases fit TRBD1. This CDR3 region has 15 residues. V trimming: 0 bases; J trimming: 1 base; junction bases outside the gene matches: 2. Germline-derived CDR1 and CDR2 are SGHDT and YYEEEE. The CDR3, as DNA: TGTGCCAGCAGCTTGGGACAGGGGATCCAAGAGACCCAGTACTTC. It encodes CASSLGQGIQETQYF.

This clone was observed once. The V gene is TRBV10-3, the J gene TRBJ2-3; TRBD1 matches 11 bases. V lost 3 bases, J lost 6 bases, and 8 bases stayed unmatched. Germline CDR1 reads ENHRY; CDR2 reads SYGVKD. The CDR3 covers 16 residues. The CDR3 region is CAISEGWTGGSDTQYF. CDR3 nucleotides: TGTGCCATCAGTGAAGGTTGGACAGGGGGCTCGGATACGCAGTATTTT.

The DNA for the CDR3 is TGTGCCAGCAGTTCAGGACTAGCGGGAGTCGGTGAGCAGTTCTTC. It codes for CASSSGLAGVGEQFF. The rearrangement joins TRBV27 to TRBJ2-1; 13 positions agree with TRBD2. The CDR3 has 15 residues. CDR1 and CDR2 from the germline V gene are MNHEY and SMNVEV (reference sequence). V lost 4 bases to trimming and J lost 9 bases; unmatched junction nucleotides: 6.

This chain joins TRBV6-5 and TRBJ2-1; possibly TRBD2 for D (6 bases). V was trimmed by 10 bases and J by 0 bases, leaving 10 bases between them. The CDR3 contains 13 residues. Germline V CDR1 and CDR2: MNHEY, SVGAGI. As DNA, the CDR3 is TGTGCCACGGGGCGGGGCTCCTACAATGAGCAGTTCTTC. Protein product: CATGRGSYNEQFF.

The CDR3 region has the DNA TGTGCCAGCAGTTTATCGTATGGCAGGGAAGAGACCCAGTACTTC. Its protein product is CASSLSYGREETQYF. The V and J genes are TRBV27 and TRBJ2-5; D perhaps matches TRBD1 (5 bases). The CDR3 has 15 residues. Looked up from germline, CDR1 is MNHEY and CDR2 is SMNVEV (reference sequence). V shed 0 bases and J shed 3 bases, with 11 bases lying between them.

This clone was picked up a small number of times. The V gene is TRBV6-1, the J gene TRBJ2-2; D is unresolved. The CDR3 runs to 13 residues. Between the trimmed V and J ends, which lost 9 bases and 2 bases, there was a span of 10 bases. Germline V gene data show CDR1 as MNHNS and CDR2 as SASEGT. The CDR3 nucleotides are TGTGCCAGTAGACTTCTCAACACCGGGGAGCTGTTTTTT. Protein product: CASRLLNTGELFF.